The source of this TCR beta chain is a study of blood T cell repertoires in COVID-19. On the study more broadly: T cells, B-cell-depleted T cells, or PBMCs supplied cDNA or gDNA.

Measured with immunoSEQ multiplex PCR; TCRdb has only the in-frame clones, and not every one. The sample has some 120,000 clones, 71% seen once. The sample taken for sequencing was peripheral blood. The sequence came from a human donor with acute or convalescent COVID-19. The donor label of this sample is uncertain.

CDR3 in amino acids: CASNGNSPLHF. In nucleotides, the CDR3 is TGTGCCAGCAACGGTAATTCACCCCTCCACTTT. The chain employs TRBV28 and TRBJ1-6; the D is unclear. This CDR3 region has 11 residues. Germline CDR1 reads MDHEN; CDR2 reads SYDVKM. Trimming removed 7 bases from V and 6 bases from J, with 4 bases in between. Filled out from reference TRBV28 and TRBJ1-6, the complete variable domain reads DVKVTQSSRYLVKRTGEKVFLECVQDMDHENMFWYRQDPGLGLRLIYFSYDVKMKEKGDIPEGYSVSREKKERFSLILESASTNQTSMYLCASNGNSPLHFGNGTRLTVT.